The 27 T cell receptor beta chains listed next were all sequenced from one sample in a study of technical replicates of blood from several donors. Here immunoSEQ multiplex PCR was the method, and the copy in TCRdb shows in-frame clones only, minus some. The table lists under 85,000 clones, approximately 93% of them singletons. Sequenced input: T cells isolated from PBMCs. The source is a human donor in good health.

This clone was seen just once. V gene TRBV5-1 combines with J gene TRBJ2-7, with TRBD1 matching 9 bases. With V trimmed by 0 bases and J by 4 bases, 8 bases remained unmatched. Germline V gene data show CDR1 as SGHRS and CDR2 as YFSETQ. The CDR3 has 16 amino acids. CDR3 in amino acids: CASSLATGGAGYEQYF. In nucleotides, the CDR3 is TGCGCCAGCAGCTTGGCAACAGGGGGCGCGGGTTACGAGCAGTACTTC.

The chain has TRBV4-1 and TRBJ1-1; no definite D call. The V end lost 1 base, the J end lost 5 bases, and 11 bases lay between the germline ends. The CDR3 has 14 residues. CDR1 and CDR2 from the germline V gene are MGHRA and YSYEKL. The CDR3 DNA follows: TGCGCCAGCAGCCAAGGGGCCCCCGGAACTGAAGCTTTCTTT. Encoded protein: CASSQGAPGTEAFF.

This clone occurred once. The V gene is TRBV6-6, the J gene TRBJ2-7; D gene unclear. The germline CDR1 and CDR2 sequences are MNHNY and SVGAGI (reference sequence). Trimming took 7 bases from V and 4 from J, leaving 8 bases between them. The CDR3 is made up of 11 amino acids. The CDR3 DNA reads TGTGCCAGCACTACCACTTACGAGCAGTACTTC. Translation gives CASTTTYEQYF.

The chain uses TRBV9 and TRBJ1-2; TRBD1 matches at 7 bases. The CDR3 is 14 residues long. CDR1 SGDLS and CDR2 YYNGEE come from the germline V gene. J gave up 6 bases and V 3 bases, and 8 bases lay outside the gene matches. The CDR3 protein is CASSAFRGVDGYTF. The CDR3 region has the DNA TGTGCCAGCAGCGCCTTCAGGGGGGTAGATGGCTACACCTTC.

This chain's CDR3 is CASSYPRVAGDNEQFF. As DNA, the CDR3 is TGTGCCAGCAGTTACCCCAGGGTAGCGGGAGACAATGAGCAGTTCTTC. This chain connects TRBV6-6 to TRBJ2-1; 9 nucleotides match TRBD2. CDR3 size: 16 residues. V shed 2 bases, J shed 5 bases, and the junction held 7 bases outside the gene matches. Germline lookup yields CDR1 MNHNY and CDR2 SVGAGI (reference sequence).

The V call is TRBV29-1, the J call TRBJ2-7; 16 nucleotides agree with TRBD2. The CDR3 has 15 amino acids. The trim removed 7 bases at V and 2 bases at J, leaving 5 bases unmatched. Looked up from germline, CDR1 is SQVTM and CDR2 is ANQGSEA. DNA for the CDR3: TGCAGCGGGGCGGGGACTAGCGGGAGGGCCTACGAGCAGTACTTC. It yields the protein CSGAGTSGRAYEQYF.

The rearrangement uses TRBV28 and TRBJ2-7, with 7 bases that match TRBD1. The CDR3 sequence is 14 residues long. CDR1 and CDR2 (germline): MDHEN, SYDVKM. Trimming at V came to 6 bases and at J to 2 bases, leaving 7 bases not matched to a gene. The CDR3 sequence is CASSSGTVPYEQYF. The CDR3 nucleotides are TGTGCCAGCAGCTCCGGGACAGTACCCTACGAGCAGTACTTC.

The chain employs TRBV6-5 and TRBJ1-5, with TRBD1 as a possible D gene (6 bases). This CDR3 comprises 16 residues. V was clipped by 3 bases and J by 9 bases, with 21 bases between them. The germline V gene has CDR1 MNHEY and CDR2 SVGAGI. The CDR3 reads CASSYIQGENLRPQHF. For the CDR3, the DNA is TGTGCCAGCAGTTATATACAGGGAGAAAATTTGAGGCCCCAGCATTTT.

The chain has TRBV28 and TRBJ1-2; tentative D call: TRBD1 (5 bases). Germline lookup yields CDR1 MDHEN and CDR2 SYDVKM. This CDR3 contains 11 residues. Trimming took 8 bases from V and 8 from J, leaving 12 bases between them. CDR3: CASGRRQGYTF. The CDR3 nucleotides are TGTGCCAGCGGGCGAAGACAGGGCTACACCTTC.

V usage is TRBV7-3 and J usage is TRBJ2-2, with D hard to call. CDR3 length: 14 residues. V was cut by 5 bases and J by 4 bases, with 11 bases left in between. Germline V lookup: CDR1 SGHTA, CDR2 FQGTGA. This CDR3 reads CASSILGGTGELFF. CDR3 DNA sequence: TGTGCCAGCAGCATCCTAGGTGGCACCGGGGAGCTGTTTTTT.

The V gene is TRBV4-1, the J gene TRBJ1-1; D call uncertain. The CDR3 extends over 14 amino acids. Germline-derived CDR1 and CDR2 are MGHRA and YSYEKL. The V gene lost 1 base and the J gene lost 1 base, with 7 bases spanning the gap. The CDR3 is CASSQGAGNTEAFF. CDR3 DNA: TGCGCCAGCAGCCAAGGGGCCGGGAACACTGAAGCTTTCTTT.

The chain links TRBV9 to TRBJ2-1; possible D gene TRBD2, 5 bases. Germline lookup yields CDR1 SGDLS and CDR2 YYNGEE. There are 17 residues in the CDR3. Trimming stripped 2 bases from V and 0 bases from J, with 15 bases between. CDR3 amino acids: CASSVKSSVSSYNEQFF. The CDR3 coding sequence is TGTGCCAGCAGCGTGAAAAGTAGCGTCAGCTCCTACAATGAGCAGTTCTTC.

The J gene is TRBJ2-3, the V gene TRBV7-2; D might be TRBD2 (6 bases). Germline CDR1 SGHTA, CDR2 FQGNSA. Trimming removed 5 bases from V and 2 bases from J, with 17 bases in between. The CDR3 sequence is 16 residues long. The CDR3 is CASSGEATLYTDTQYF. The CDR3, as DNA: TGTGCCAGCAGCGGGGAGGCGACCCTCTACACAGATACGCAGTATTTT.

The chain carries TRBV11-2 and TRBJ1-4; tentatively, D is TRBD1 (6 bases). CDR1 is SGHAT, CDR2 FQNNGV, per germline. This CDR3 is 14 amino acids long. Trimming removed 3 bases from V and 8 bases from J, with 13 bases in between. The CDR3 sequence: CASSFLQGEEKLFF. The CDR3 DNA reads TGTGCCAGCAGCTTTCTACAGGGAGAGGAAAAACTGTTTTTT.

This clone was counted a few times. The chain recombines TRBV11-2 with TRBJ1-1, with 7 bases lining up with TRBD1. The trim removed 5 bases at V and 10 bases at J, leaving 10 bases unmatched. CDR3 length: 13 residues. Per the germline V gene, CDR1 is SGHAT and CDR2 is FQNNGV. The CDR3: CASSVRQGKTAFF. DNA of the CDR3: TGTGCCAGCAGCGTAAGACAGGGTAAGACAGCTTTCTTT.

This chain joins TRBV2 and TRBJ2-1; the match to TRBD2 covers 9 bases. The germline V gene encodes CDR1 SNHLY and CDR2 FYNNEI. The ends lost 3 bases at V and 8 bases at J; junction bases unmatched: 8. The CDR3 runs to 15 residues. CDR3 bases: TGTGCCAGCAGTGAGGGTAGCGGGAGACCTGATGAGCAGTTCTTC. It is translated as CASSEGSGRPDEQFF.

As for this clone: Distinct nucleotide sequences in the sample also encode this CDR3. V usage is TRBV7-3 and J usage is TRBJ2-3, with TRBD2 matching over 8 bases. From germline, CDR1 is SGHTA and CDR2 FQGTGA. V gave up 2 bases and J gave up 0 bases; unmatched junction bases: 4. This CDR3 is 16 amino acids long. Written as DNA, the CDR3 is TGTGCCAGCAGCTTACTAGCGGGTACTAGCACAGATACGCAGTATTTT. Encoded protein: CASSLLAGTSTDTQYF.

The CDR3, as DNA: TGTGCCTGGAGGGTGTCGAGGGCTAGCGGGACCAACGAGCAGTACTTC. Translating gives CAWRVSRASGTNEQYF. The rearrangement uses TRBV30 and TRBJ2-7, with 9 bases identical to TRBD2. The CDR3 contains 16 residues. The germline CDR1 and CDR2 sequences are GTSNPN and SVGIG (reference sequence). V lost 3 bases and J lost 5; bases outside the gene matches: 14.

In DNA form, the CDR3 reads TGCGCCAGCAGCCTACAGGGCTCCTACGAGCAGTACTTC. Protein: CASSLQGSYEQYF. The J gene is TRBJ2-7, the V gene TRBV4-1; possible D gene TRBD1, 6 bases. This CDR3 is built from 13 residues. With 4 bases removed from V and 0 bases from J, the gap between germline ends came to 7 bases. Germline-derived CDR1 and CDR2 are MGHRA and YSYEKL.

The rearrangement links TRBV6-1 to TRBJ1-5; TRBD1 agrees at 8 bases. The CDR3 spans 15 residues. Germline-derived CDR1 and CDR2 are MNHNS and SASEGT. The J segment lost 4 bases and the V segment lost 1 base, leaving 3 bases of the junction unmatched. The chain's CDR3 is CASSEVGTGNQPQHF. For the CDR3, the DNA is TGTGCCAGCAGTGAAGTGGGGACAGGTAATCAGCCCCAGCATTTT.

This chain links TRBV7-6 with TRBJ2-7; a weak D match, TRBD1 (5 bases). The ends were cut back, 4 bases at V and 2 bases at J, with 12 bases in the middle. CDR3 size: 14 residues. CDR1 SGHVS and CDR2 FNYEAQ come from the germline V gene. The CDR3 protein is CASSSGAEAYEQYF. The CDR3 DNA sequence: TGTGCCAGCAGCTCTGGGGCAGAGGCCTACGAGCAGTACTTC.

The rearrangement uses TRBV29-1 and TRBJ1-1, with D unclear. Germline V gene data show CDR1 as SQVTM and CDR2 as ANQGSEA. V was shortened by 5 bases and J by 0 bases, with 10 bases between the two germline ends. The CDR3 is 13 residues long. In DNA, the CDR3 is TGCAGCGTTTCTGAGGGCATGAACACTGAAGCTTTCTTT. Encoded protein: CSVSEGMNTEAFF.

This clone was observed a single time. The chain uses TRBV19 and TRBJ2-1, with D tentatively TRBD2 (6 bases). The CDR3 spans 14 residues. The V and J ends lost 6 bases and 9 bases respectively, with 18 bases between them. Germline CDR1 is LNHDA and CDR2 is SQIVND (reference sequence). The CDR3 spells CASSLKGLPGEQFF. The CDR3 DNA follows: TGTGCCAGTAGCCTCAAGGGACTTCCCGGTGAGCAGTTCTTC. Full variable domain (rest looked up from reference TRBV19 and TRBJ2-1): DGGITQSPKYLFRKEGQNVTLSCEQNLNHDAMYWYRQDPGQGLRLIYYSQIVNDFQKGDIAEGYSVSREKKESFPLTVTSAQKNPTAFYLCASSLKGLPGEQFFGPGTRLTVL.

The genes are TRBV6-5 and TRBJ1-2, with 9 bases aligning to TRBD1. This CDR3 spans 14 amino acids. Unmatched junction bases numbered 6, after V lost 2 bases and J lost 8 bases. CDR1 is MNHEY and CDR2 is SVGAGI in the germline V gene. CDR3 DNA: TGTGCCAGCAGTTACGGTGACAGGGGGAGAGGCTACACCTTC. Amino acids: CASSYGDRGRGYTF.

V gene TRBV15 combines with J gene TRBJ1-4, with 7 bases matching TRBD1. The CDR3 sequence is 14 residues long. Per the germline V gene, CDR1 is LNHNV and CDR2 is YYDKDF (reference sequence). The V gene end was trimmed by 4 bases and the J gene end by 7 bases; junction bases not matched to a gene: 6. The CDR3 loop is CATSKEGAIEKLFF. CDR3 bases: TGTGCCACCAGCAAGGAGGGGGCGATTGAAAAACTGTTTTTT.

The gene calls are TRBV19 and TRBJ1-2; 9 nucleotides line up with TRBD1. The length of the CDR3 is 14 residues. The V gene end was trimmed by 9 bases and the J gene end by 6 bases; junction bases not matched to a gene: 11. Per germline, CDR1 LNHDA and CDR2 SQIVND (reference sequence). Here the CDR3 DNA reads TGTGCCAGCGCGAACGGGACAGGGAGGGATGGCTACACCTTC. It is translated as CASANGTGRDGYTF.

J is TRBJ2-3 and V is TRBV5-4, with 7 positions matching TRBD2. Trimming cost V 0 bases and J 2 bases; bases outside gene matches: 3. From germline, CDR1 is SGHNT and CDR2 YYREEE (reference sequence). This CDR3 contains 15 residues. CDR3 nucleotides: TGTGCCAGCAGCTTGGGGGCGGGAGACACAGATACGCAGTATTTT. Translating it yields CASSLGAGDTDTQYF. Using reference TRBV5-4 and TRBJ2-3 for the parts outside the CDR3, the full variable domain is ETGVTQSPTHLIKTRGQQVTLRCSSQSGHNTVSWYQQALGQGPQFIFQYYREEENGRGNFPPRFSGLQFPNYSSELNVNALELDDSALYLCASSLGAGDTDTQYFGPGTRLTVL.